This T cell receptor beta chain was captured by sequencing in a study of response to subunit inactivated influenza vaccine. Study-level points and caveats: A suggestion made by the authors is that each seasonal influenza vaccination recruits few new T cells.

Points on this clonotype: As yet, its antigen is unknown.

V lost 0 bases to trimming and J lost 2 bases; unmatched junction nucleotides: 3. CDR3 length equals 14 residues. The germline V gene has CDR1 DFQATT and CDR2 SNEGSKA (reference sequence). TCRdb ran MiXCR on the RT-PCR reads and lists one entry per CDR3 protein. The sample holds about 520,000 distinct CDR3 sequences; 25% are singletons and the top ten take 1.9%. The source of this sequence is a man aged 45-65 years who received an inactivated influenza vaccine. The sample was CD4+ T cells sorted from PBMCs, taken around 5 days after vaccination. The rearrangement joins TRBV20-1 to TRBJ1-2; TRBD1 agrees at 7 bases. CDR3 in amino acids: CSARDQGGNYGYTF. The DNA for the CDR3 is TGCAGTGCTAGAGATCAGGGGGGCAACTATGGCTACACCTTC.